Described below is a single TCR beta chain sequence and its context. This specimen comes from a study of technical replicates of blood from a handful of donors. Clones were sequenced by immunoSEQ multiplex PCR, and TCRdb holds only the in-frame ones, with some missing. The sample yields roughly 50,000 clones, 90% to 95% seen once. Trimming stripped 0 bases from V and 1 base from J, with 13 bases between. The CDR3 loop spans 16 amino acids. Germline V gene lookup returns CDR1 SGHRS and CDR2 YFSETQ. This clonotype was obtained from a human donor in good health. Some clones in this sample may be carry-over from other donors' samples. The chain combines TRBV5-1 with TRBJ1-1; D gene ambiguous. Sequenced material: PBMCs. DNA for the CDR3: TGCGCCAGCAGCTTGGCCGTTGGAGTCGGGAACACTGAAGCTTTCTTT. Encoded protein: CASSLAVGVGNTEAFF.